These 20 T cell receptor beta chains came from one sample sequenced in a study of CD8+CD57+ T cells in acquired aplastic anemia. For CDR3 and TCR beta VDJ profiling, genomic DNA was the template used. TCRdb reanalysed the reads using MiXCR and keeps one entry per CDR3 protein. The sample has 180,000 or so distinct CDR3 sequences; around half are singletons. Source material: sorted CD4+, CD8+, or CD8+CD57+ T cells (not recorded which) from PBMCs. The receptors shown here come from a human donor in good health.

The count of this clonotype is one. The chain employs TRBV12-3 or TRBV12-4 and TRBJ1-1; D may be TRBD1 (5 bases). V was cut by 5 bases and J by 4 bases, with 14 bases left in between. This CDR3 has 14 residues. In nucleotides, the CDR3 is TGTGCCAGCAGTCTACAGCGGGGGACCACTGAAGCTTTCTTT. As protein: CASSLQRGTTEAFF.

The J gene is TRBJ1-1, the V gene TRBV7-2; no clear D gene. The CDR3 extends over 13 amino acids. V was clipped by 0 bases and J by 3 bases, with 5 bases between them. Germline V CDR1 and CDR2: SGHTA, FQGNSA. The CDR3 nucleotides are TGTGCCAGCAGCTTAGCCGGGGACACTGAAGCTTTCTTT. It codes for CASSLAGDTEAFF.

To note about this clonotype: As the CDR3 is not closed by the conserved phenylalanine or tryptophan, this likely results from a read error. The genes are TRBV14 and TRBJ2-5; 7 nucleotides line up with TRBD2. This CDR3 contains 14 residues. Germline loops: CDR1 SGHDN, CDR2 FVKESK. Losses at the gene ends were 3 bases for V and 4 bases for J; bases not matched to a gene: 5. CDR3 nucleotides: TGTGCCAGCAGCCAGCAATTAGCGGGAGAGACCCAGTACCTC. Amino acids: CASSQQLAGETQYL.

This chain links TRBV20-1 with TRBJ2-3; 9 bases are a match to TRBD1. With 7 bases clipped from V and 6 bases from J, the junction kept 8 bases outside the gene matches. The CDR3 has 13 amino acids. Germline V CDR1 and CDR2: DFQATT, SNEGSKA (reference sequence). This CDR3 is CSVRTGALDTQYF. CDR3 bases: TGCAGTGTTCGGACAGGGGCTTTGGATACGCAGTATTTT.

This clonotype has at least ten counts. The genes are TRBV7-2 and TRBJ2-3, with D uncertain. Germline V lookup: CDR1 SGHTA, CDR2 FQGNSA. The CDR3 covers 13 residues. V lost 1 base and J lost 5, with 7 bases in between. CDR3 protein: CASSLGGLDTQYF. The CDR3 DNA follows: TGTGCCAGCAGCTTAGGAGGTTTAGATACGCAGTATTTT.

This clonotype is a singleton in its sample. V gene TRBV9 combines with J gene TRBJ2-1, with TRBD2 matching over 9 bases. The germline V gene encodes CDR1 SGDLS and CDR2 YYNGEE. CDR3 length: 15 amino acids. Germline trimming cut 0 bases from V and 10 bases from J; bases unmatched to any gene: 8. CDR3 sequence reads: CASSVAETSGSEQFF. CDR3 bases: TGTGCCAGCAGCGTAGCTGAGACTAGCGGCTCAGAGCAGTTCTTC. Combining the CDR3 with reference TRBV9 and TRBJ2-1 gives the whole variable domain DSGVTQTPKHLITATGQRVTLRCSPRSGDLSVYWYQQSLDQGLQFLIQYYNGEERAKGNILERFSAQQFPDLHSELNLSSLELGDSALYFCASSVAETSGSEQFFGPGTRLTVL.

This chain links TRBV10-3 with TRBJ1-6; perhaps TRBD1 as D (5 bases). V gave up 8 bases and J gave up 5 bases, with 16 bases separating them. Germline V CDR1 and CDR2: ENHRY, SYGVKD. This CDR3 contains 15 residues. Written as DNA, the CDR3 is TGTGCCATCGGGACCGGGACCGAAGATAATTCACCCCTCCACTTT. It translates to CAIGTGTEDNSPLHF.

This rearrangement joins TRBV24-1 to TRBJ1-4, with D perhaps matching TRBD1 (6 bases). The CDR3 has 14 residues. Trimming took off 5 bases at V and 4 bases at J, with 10 bases between the two ends. CDR1 KGHDR and CDR2 SFDVKD come from the germline V gene. In nucleotides, the CDR3 is TGTGCCACCAGTGGGGGGGACATTAATGAAAAACTGTTTTTT. It specifies CATSGGDINEKLFF.

The chain carries TRBV10-3 and TRBJ1-2; D not resolved. Deletions cut 0 bases from V and 4 bases from J, with 15 bases between. Germline CDR1 reads ENHRY; CDR2 reads SYGVKD. The CDR3 sequence is 16 residues long. This chain's CDR3 is CAISESTVMEGYGYTF. Here the CDR3 DNA reads TGTGCCATCAGTGAGTCGACGGTCATGGAGGGCTATGGCTACACCTTC.

The V gene is TRBV29-1, the J gene TRBJ1-2, with D unresolved. The germline CDR1 and CDR2 sequences are SQVTM and ANQGSEA. The ends were cut back, 7 bases at V and 9 bases at J, with 15 bases in the middle. This CDR3 region has 11 residues. The CDR3 nucleotides read TGCAGCGCCGCTGCTGGAGGGCGCTACACCTTC. This codes for CSAAAGGRYTF.

The chain combines TRBV19 with TRBJ2-3; 7 nucleotides agree with TRBD2. The V gene end was trimmed by 6 bases and the J gene end by 0 bases; junction bases not matched to a gene: 9. From germline, CDR1 is LNHDA and CDR2 SQIVND (reference sequence). The CDR3 has 16 amino acids. In DNA form, the CDR3 reads TGTGCCAGTAGAAGCGGGGCCAGACCTAGCACAGATACGCAGTATTTT. This translates into CASRSGARPSTDTQYF.

This clonotype has a single count. V is TRBV2 and J is TRBJ2-7; 7 positions match TRBD1. V lost 4 bases to trimming and J lost 1 base; unmatched junction nucleotides: 4. This CDR3 region has 14 residues. The germline gives CDR1 SNHLY, CDR2 FYNNEI. CDR3 DNA sequence: TGTGCCAGCAGTGGACAGGGAAGTTCCTACGAGCAGTACTTC. This encodes CASSGQGSSYEQYF.

This clonotype appeared a single time. The gene calls are TRBV12-3 or TRBV12-4 and TRBJ1-5, with a weak D call TRBD1 (5 bases). Trimming left V 8 bases short and J 4 bases short, with 12 bases between. This CDR3 is built from 13 residues. The CDR3 spells CASPRDGNQPQHF. The CDR3, as DNA: TGTGCCAGCCCAAGGGACGGTAATCAGCCCCAGCATTTT.

The rearrangement links TRBV10-3 to TRBJ2-2, with TRBD2 matching over 8 bases. The CDR3 is 14 residues long. V shed 4 bases and J 11 bases; nucleotides not matched to a gene: 9. Germline V CDR1 and CDR2: ENHRY, SYGVKD. CDR3 bases: TGTGCCATCAGTGGCGGGACTAGTGGCGATGAGCTGTTTTTT. This translates into CAISGGTSGDELFF.

The chain has TRBV7-9 and TRBJ2-7, with no clear D. This CDR3 contains 12 residues. Trimming took off 2 bases at V and 5 bases at J, with 7 bases between the two ends. From germline, CDR1 is SEHNR and CDR2 FQNEAQ (reference sequence). The CDR3 region is CASSLLGDEQYF. CDR3 coding DNA: TGTGCCAGCAGCTTACTTGGGGACGAGCAGTACTTC. Full variable domain (remainder filled in from reference TRBV7-9 and TRBJ2-7): DTGVSQNPRHKITKRGQNVTFRCDPISEHNRLYWYRQTLGQGPEFLTYFQNEAQLEKSRLLSDRFSAERPKGSFSTLEIQRTEQGDSAMYLCASSLLGDEQYFGPGTRLTVT.

This clonotype was detected ten times or more. The V and J genes are TRBV20-1 and TRBJ2-4; no clear D gene. Between the trimmed V and J ends, which lost 3 bases and 3 bases, there was a span of 15 bases. CDR1 and CDR2 (germline): DFQATT, SNEGSKA (reference sequence). The CDR3 is 15 residues long. The CDR3 here is CSARDRASSKNIQYF. CDR3 sequence (DNA): TGCAGTGCTAGGGACCGGGCGAGTAGCAAAAACATTCAGTACTTC.

The V gene is TRBV19, the J gene TRBJ1-1, with D uncertain. The germline V and J ends were trimmed by 1 base and 0 bases, with 3 bases remaining between them. Germline CDR1 LNHDA, CDR2 SQIVND (reference sequence). The CDR3 is made up of 13 amino acids. The CDR3 sequence: CASSIGVNTEAFF. The CDR3 DNA reads as TGTGCCAGTAGTATAGGGGTGAACACTGAAGCTTTCTTT.

To note about this clonotype: A read error may explain this, as a much larger clone is one base away. The chain is built from TRBV12-3 or TRBV12-4 and TRBJ1-1, with TRBD1 matching over 7 bases. The V gene end was trimmed by 5 bases and the J gene end by 0 bases; junction bases not matched to a gene: 6. This CDR3 has 15 residues. The CDR3 DNA reads as TGTGCCAGCAGTCCTGGGACAGACATGAACACTGAAGCTTTCTTT. It codes for CASSPGTDMNTEAFF.

The chain employs TRBV20-1 and TRBJ2-1; D remains unclear. From germline, CDR1 is DFQATT and CDR2 SNEGSKA (reference sequence). Trimming removed 3 bases at V and 6 bases at J, with 12 bases between. The CDR3 has 13 amino acids. The CDR3 DNA sequence: TGCAGTGCTAGCGTCTCCGCAGGCAATGAGCAGTTCTTC. The encoded protein is CSASVSAGNEQFF.

V is TRBV5-4 and J is TRBJ1-5; D gene ambiguous. This CDR3 is built from 14 residues. Germline V gene lookup returns CDR1 SGHNT and CDR2 YYREEE (reference sequence). V shed 5 bases and J shed 6 bases, with 15 bases lying between them. As DNA, the CDR3 is TGTGCCAGCAGTTGGGAGTCCCTCAGTCAGCCCCAGCATTTT. Translating it yields CASSWESLSQPQHF.